This T cell receptor (beta chain) was retrieved from a study of cytomegalovirus exposure and HLA in healthy donors. Notes on the study in general: Investigators reported approximately 150 TCR beta chains as tied to cytomegalovirus. In vitro assays verified that a few CMV-associated chains recognized CMV antigens specifically.

The data were produced by immunoSEQ multiplex PCR, yet TCRdb's version contains in-frame clones alone and is incomplete. Of 160,000 or so clones listed, about 83% are singletons. This clone came up once. The target antigen is unknown. Sequences were obtained from PBMCs. This clonotype originated in a woman between 25 and 40 years old in good health and CMV-seronegative.

The CDR3 DNA reads as TGTGCCAGCCCTCGGGACAGGGCGAGCAATCAGCCCCAGCATTTT. It yields the protein CASPRDRASNQPQHF. The V and J genes are TRBV27 and TRBJ1-5; 9 bases match TRBD1. Trimming cost V 8 bases and J 1 base; bases outside gene matches: 6. The CDR3 consists of 15 residues. Looked up from germline, CDR1 is MNHEY and CDR2 is SMNVEV (reference sequence).